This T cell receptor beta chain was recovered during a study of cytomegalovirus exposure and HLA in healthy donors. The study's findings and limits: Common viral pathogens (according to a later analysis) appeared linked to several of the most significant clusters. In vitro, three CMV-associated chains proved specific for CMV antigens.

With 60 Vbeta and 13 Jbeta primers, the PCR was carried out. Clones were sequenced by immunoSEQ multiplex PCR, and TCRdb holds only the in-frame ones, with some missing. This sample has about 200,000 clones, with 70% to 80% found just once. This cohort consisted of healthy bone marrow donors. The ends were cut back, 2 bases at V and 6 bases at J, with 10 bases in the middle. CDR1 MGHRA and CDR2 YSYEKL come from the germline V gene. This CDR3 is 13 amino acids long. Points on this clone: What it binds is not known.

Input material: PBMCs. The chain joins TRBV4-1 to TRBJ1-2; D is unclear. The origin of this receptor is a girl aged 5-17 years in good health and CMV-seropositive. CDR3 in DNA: TGCGCCAGCAGCCAACAGGACGGGAATGGCTACACCTTC. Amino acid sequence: CASSQQDGNGYTF.